This T cell receptor (beta chain) was identified in a study of T cell responses to AZD1222 COVID-19 vaccine. TCRdb's copy holds only in-frame clones and misses some; the assay was immunoSEQ multiplex PCR. The sample lists about 130,000 clones; around 90% were seen once. There are 15 residues in the CDR3. Germline CDR1 reads MNHEY; CDR2 reads SVGAGI. V was cut by 8 bases and J by 0 bases, with 16 bases left in between. Findings and caveats of the study: At 160-218 and 743-854, vaccine-associated CD4 TCRs were dominant, and they spanned spike.

This clone was recorded once. Antigen: not known. This clonotype was obtained from an adult in good health. The genes are TRBV6-5 and TRBJ1-2; the D is unclear. Sequenced material: peripheral blood, taken on day 0 of AZD1222 vaccination. The CDR3 spells CASVRFGGTNYGYTF. CDR3 nucleotides: TGTGCCAGCGTACGGTTTGGTGGGACTAACTATGGCTACACCTTC.